This entry lists 30 T cell receptor beta chains sequenced from one sample in a study of glioma-infiltrating T cells after dendritic cell vaccination (TCRdb year 2016). Library construction relied on the immunoSEQ multiplex PCR assay. TCRdb obtained this table from immuneACCESS and retained in-frame rearrangements with V and J assigned. These tables miss some clones; where compared with another copy, unresolved V genes account for less than half of the shortfall, and the remainder is unexplained. This sample lists 85,000 to 100,000 clones; 85% were detected once. The ten largest clonotypes hold 8.5% of the sample. The time point label for this specimen denotes: after dendritic cell vaccination, including at tumor progression/relapse. Here the sequenced sample was blood, taken after dendritic cell vaccination. These receptors were obtained from a human donor with glioblastoma.

This clone was seen only once. The rearrangement links TRBV7-2 to TRBJ1-4; D call uncertain. V was shortened by 1 base and J by 3 bases, with 12 bases between the two germline ends. Germline V lookup: CDR1 SGHTA, CDR2 FQGNSA. The CDR3 totals 16 residues. The CDR3 loop reads CASSLVSRGANEKLFF. In DNA form, the CDR3 reads TGTGCCAGCAGCTTAGTTTCCCGGGGTGCTAATGAAAAACTGTTTTTT.

This clone was counted between two and nine times. J is TRBJ2-5 and V is TRBV4-1; 7 nucleotides agree with TRBD2. Germline loops: CDR1 MGHRA, CDR2 YSYEKL. The CDR3 runs to 14 residues. V dropped 7 bases and J dropped 5; count of bases not matched to a gene: 10. The CDR3 nucleotides are TGCGCCAGCACGCCATGGGAGGGCGTCGAGACCCAGTACTTC. Translating gives CASTPWEGVETQYF.

The chain links TRBV19 to TRBJ1-5, with 8 bases that match TRBD1. V trimming: 5 bases; J trimming: 3 bases; junction bases outside the gene matches: 6. The CDR3 totals 15 residues. Germline V lookup: CDR1 LNHDA, CDR2 SQIVND (reference sequence). The DNA of the CDR3 is TGTGCCAGTAGTGCCTCGGGACAGGACAATCAGCCCCAGCATTTT. Translated, it gives CASSASGQDNQPQHF.

CDR3 in DNA: TGCGCCAGCAGCTTAAACCGGGACAGGGTCTACGAGCAGTACTTC. This gives the protein CASSLNRDRVYEQYF. J is TRBJ2-7 and V is TRBV5-1; 9 nucleotides agree with TRBD1. Germline V gene lookup returns CDR1 SGHRS and CDR2 YFSETQ. CDR3 length: 15 amino acids. J gave up 3 bases and V 2 bases, and 6 bases lay outside the gene matches.

The chain is built from TRBV15 and TRBJ1-2; perhaps TRBD1 as D (6 bases). The CDR3 runs to 15 residues. Germline V gene sequence: CDR1 LNHNV, CDR2 YYDKDF (reference sequence). Deletions cut 8 bases from V and 6 bases from J, with 22 bases between. The CDR3 DNA sequence: TGTGCCACCCGTCCCGGGACATCCCAGTGGGATGGCTACACCTTC. Its protein product is CATRPGTSQWDGYTF.

This rearrangement joins TRBV7-6 to TRBJ2-3; tentatively, D is TRBD2 (5 bases). The ends were cut back, 1 base at V and 6 bases at J, with 20 bases in the middle. Germline lookup yields CDR1 SGHVS and CDR2 FNYEAQ. The CDR3 loop spans 17 amino acids. The CDR3 DNA follows: TGTGCCAGCAGCTTAGGGTCCCAAGGCGGGCCACGGGATACGCAGTATTTT. As protein: CASSLGSQGGPRDTQYF. Full variable domain (missing parts from reference TRBV7-6 and TRBJ2-3): GAGVSQSPRYKVTKRGQDVALRCDPISGHVSLYWYRQALGQGPEFLTYFNYEAQQDKSGLPNDRFSAERPEGSISTLTIQRTEQRDSAMYRCASSLGSQGGPRDTQYFGPGTRLTVL.

J is TRBJ1-4 and V is TRBV25-1; TRBD1 aligns across 8 bases. The CDR3 length is 15 residues. V lost 3 bases and J lost 8; bases outside the gene matches: 8. Germline V gene lookup returns CDR1 MGHDK and CDR2 SYGVNS. The CDR3 bases are TGTGCCAGCAGTGATAGTGGACAGGGTCGGGAAAAACTGTTTTTT. Its translation is CASSDSGQGREKLFF.

This chain links TRBV7-6 with TRBJ2-5; weak D call: TRBD1 (5 bases). Per germline, CDR1 SGHVS and CDR2 FNYEAQ. V was pared by 1 base and J by 2 bases, with 20 bases between. CDR3 length: 18 residues. The CDR3 nucleotides read TGTGCCAGCAGCTTAGTGTCGCACGGGCAGGGAAAACAAGAGACCCAGTACTTC. Translating it yields CASSLVSHGQGKQETQYF.

This chain connects TRBV19 to TRBJ2-2; D perhaps matches TRBD2 (6 bases). The CDR3 extends over 13 amino acids. The germline V gene has CDR1 LNHDA and CDR2 SQIVND (reference sequence). The ends were cut back, 5 bases at V and 9 bases at J, with 13 bases in the middle. The CDR3: CASSPQTSRELFF. The CDR3 DNA sequence: TGTGCCAGTAGTCCCCAGACTAGTAGGGAGCTGTTTTTT.

V gene TRBV18 combines with J gene TRBJ2-7, with TRBD2 matching 7 bases. V lost 5 bases, J lost 6 bases, and 13 bases stayed unmatched. This CDR3 contains 15 residues. Germline values: CDR1 KGHSH, CDR2 LQKENI. CDR3 bases: TGTGCCAGCTCATCAGGTCCGGGACTAAGTGTCGAGCAGTACTTC. This gives the protein CASSSGPGLSVEQYF.

V is TRBV27 and J is TRBJ1-1, with D uncertain. This CDR3 is built from 15 residues. V was pared by 0 bases and J by 1 base, with 9 bases between. CDR1 MNHEY and CDR2 SMNVEV come from the germline V gene (reference sequence). The CDR3 sequence: CASSLSQVPNTEAFF. CDR3 coding DNA: TGTGCCAGCAGTTTATCGCAGGTACCGAACACTGAAGCTTTCTTT.

This clone was recorded once. The CDR3 loop is CASSLGGATEAFF. CDR3 DNA: TGTGCCAGCAGCTTAGGTGGGGCCACTGAAGCTTTCTTT. The J gene is TRBJ1-1, the V gene TRBV5-4; D perhaps matches TRBD1 (5 bases). Germline V gene lookup returns CDR1 SGHNT and CDR2 YYREEE (reference sequence). Trimming pared 2 bases from V and 4 bases from J, leaving 9 bases between. This CDR3 region has 13 residues.

The rearrangement links TRBV6-5 to TRBJ2-5; D unresolved. V lost 6 bases and J 5 bases, leaving 19 bases between the germline ends. CDR1 is MNHEY and CDR2 is SVGAGI in the germline V gene. The CDR3 runs 15 residues. Here the CDR3 reads CASRSVPLSRETQYF. CDR3 sequence (DNA): TGTGCCAGCAGGTCGGTGCCCCTAAGCCGGGAGACCCAGTACTTC.

This clone occurred once. The V gene is TRBV18, the J gene TRBJ1-1; tentatively, D is TRBD1 (6 bases). Deletions cut 6 bases from V and 7 bases from J, with 12 bases between. The CDR3 covers 12 residues. CDR1 KGHSH and CDR2 LQKENI come from the germline V gene. In DNA form, the CDR3 reads TGTGCCAGCTCCATCAACAGGGATGAAGCTTTCTTT. Translated: CASSINRDEAFF.

CDR3 region: CASSRDRGWEKLFF. CDR3 DNA: TGTGCCAGCAGCCGGGACAGGGGATGGGAAAAACTGTTTTTT. The J gene is TRBJ1-4, the V gene TRBV7-2, with 10 nucleotides matching TRBD1. CDR1 is SGHTA, CDR2 FQGNSA, per germline. The CDR3 spans 14 residues. V trimming: 5 bases; J trimming: 8 bases; junction bases outside the gene matches: 5.

The chain's CDR3 is CASSPQTSGVGDKNIQYF. The CDR3 DNA reads as TGTGCCAGCAGTCCTCAGACTAGCGGGGTGGGGGATAAAAACATTCAGTACTTC. The chain combines TRBV2 with TRBJ2-4; 11 bases map to TRBD2. V lost 5 bases and J lost 4; bases outside the gene matches: 13. The CDR3 runs to 18 residues. Germline-derived CDR1 and CDR2 are SNHLY and FYNNEI. Complete variable domain (other parts from reference TRBV2 and TRBJ2-4): EPEVTQTPSHQVTQMGQEVILRCVPISNHLYFYWYRQILGQKVEFLVSFYNNEISEKSEIFDDQFSVERPDGSNFTLKIRSTKLEDSAMYFCASSPQTSGVGDKNIQYFGAGTRLSVL.

The rearrangement links TRBV7-6 to TRBJ1-3; 8 positions match TRBD1. The V segment lost 4 bases and the J segment 0 bases; nucleotides outside the gene matches: 5. The germline V gene has CDR1 SGHVS and CDR2 FNYEAQ. The CDR3 sequence is 16 residues long. For the CDR3, the DNA is TGTGCCAGCAGCTCCCTGGGACAGGACTCTGGAAACACCATATATTTT. Translating it yields CASSSLGQDSGNTIYF.

V usage is TRBV19 and J usage is TRBJ1-5, with D maybe TRBD1 (6 bases). CDR1 LNHDA and CDR2 SQIVND come from the germline V gene (reference sequence). This CDR3 region has 15 residues. Trimming left V 0 bases short and J 5 bases short, with 11 bases between. CDR3 amino acids: CASSIEGTFDQPQHF. For the CDR3, the DNA is TGTGCCAGTAGTATAGAGGGGACATTCGATCAGCCCCAGCATTTT. Complete variable domain (other parts from reference TRBV19 and TRBJ1-5): DGGITQSPKYLFRKEGQNVTLSCEQNLNHDAMYWYRQDPGQGLRLIYYSQIVNDFQKGDIAEGYSVSREKKESFPLTVTSAQKNPTAFYLCASSIEGTFDQPQHFGDGTRLSIL.

This chain uses TRBV25-1 with TRBJ1-2; tentative D call: TRBD1 (6 bases). The germline gives CDR1 MGHDK, CDR2 SYGVNS. The germline V and J ends were trimmed by 3 bases and 6 bases, with 8 bases remaining between them. The CDR3 runs to 12 residues. CDR3 amino acids: CASSDRTDGYTF. The CDR3 DNA reads as TGTGCCAGCAGTGACCGGACAGATGGCTACACCTTC.

The chain is built from TRBV6-5 and TRBJ1-1, with 7 nucleotides matching TRBD1. V lost 8 bases and J lost 0; bases outside the gene matches: 3. The CDR3 consists of 13 residues. Germline values: CDR1 MNHEY, CDR2 SVGAGI. The CDR3 nucleotides read TGTGCCAGCCGGACAGGCCTGAACACTGAAGCTTTCTTT. It yields the protein CASRTGLNTEAFF.

The chain is built from TRBV14 and TRBJ2-2; D not resolved. CDR1 and CDR2 from the germline V gene are SGHDN and FVKESK. Between the trimmed V and J ends, which lost 5 bases and 1 base, there was a span of 5 bases. The CDR3 is 13 amino acids. In DNA form, the CDR3 reads TGTGCCAGCAGCTCAGTGAACACCGGGGAGCTGTTTTTT. Translating it yields CASSSVNTGELFF.

The chain combines TRBV7-6 with TRBJ2-1, with D uncertain. Trimming left V 1 base short and J 0 bases short, with 10 bases between. The CDR3 totals 16 residues. Germline assignment: CDR1 SGHVS and CDR2 FNYEAQ. CDR3 sequence (DNA): TGTGCCAGCAGCTTAGGAGCGCCGAGCTCCTACAATGAGCAGTTCTTC. It codes for CASSLGAPSSYNEQFF.

The V call is TRBV28, the J call TRBJ1-1; maybe TRBD1 (5 bases). From germline, CDR1 is MDHEN and CDR2 SYDVKM. This CDR3 spans 13 amino acids. The ends were cut back, 6 bases at V and 7 bases at J, with 15 bases in the middle. The CDR3 here is CASSTHGQNEAFF. In nucleotides, the CDR3 is TGTGCCAGCAGCACTCACGGACAAAATGAAGCTTTCTTT.

The rearrangement joins TRBV1 to TRBJ1-6. TRBV1 is given as a pseudogene. The CDR3 totals 18 residues. The CDR3 here is CTSSQVCGRARTNSPLHF. Written as DNA, the CDR3 is TGCACCAGCAGCCAAGTTTGCGGGAGGGCGCGTACAAATTCACCCCTCCACTTT.

This chain joins TRBV5-6 and TRBJ2-2; 8 bases align to TRBD1. The germline V gene encodes CDR1 SGHDT and CDR2 YYEEEE. Trimming cost V 4 bases and J 1 base; bases outside gene matches: 3. This CDR3 spans 15 amino acids. The CDR3 nucleotides read TGTGCCAGCAGCCCAGGGACAGGGAACACCGGGGAGCTGTTTTTT. Amino acids: CASSPGTGNTGELFF.

V and J are TRBV5-1 and TRBJ2-3, with 15 bases lining up with TRBD2. V lost 0 bases to trimming and J lost 6 bases; unmatched junction nucleotides: 2. Per germline, CDR1 SGHRS and CDR2 YFSETQ. The CDR3 loop spans 16 amino acids. The CDR3 coding sequence is TGCGCCAGCAGCTTGGTTGGACTAGCGGGAGGGGATACGCAGTATTTT. Its translation is CASSLVGLAGGDTQYF. Looking up the rest from reference TRBV5-1 and TRBJ2-3 gives the full variable domain: KAGVTQTPRYLIKTRGQQVTLSCSPISGHRSVSWYQQTPGQGLQFLFEYFSETQRNKGNFPGRFSGRQFSNSRSEMNVSTLELGDSALYLCASSLVGLAGGDTQYFGPGTRLTVL.

This clone is a singleton in its sample. This chain links TRBV6-5 with TRBJ2-7, with 8 bases aligning to TRBD1. The V and J ends lost 6 bases and 3 bases, in that order; junction bases with no gene match: 4. Germline CDR1 is MNHEY and CDR2 is SVGAGI. The CDR3 contains 13 residues. CDR3: CASRGTGLYEQYF. The CDR3 nucleotides are TGTGCCAGCAGGGGGACAGGACTCTACGAGCAGTACTTC.

J is TRBJ1-2 and V is TRBV5-1; unclear D gene. V was clipped by 0 bases and J by 3 bases, with 6 bases between them. Per the germline V gene, CDR1 is SGHRS and CDR2 is YFSETQ. The CDR3 has 13 residues. Here the CDR3 DNA reads TGCGCCAGCAGCTTGGCAGGTGACTATGGCTACACCTTC. Translating it yields CASSLAGDYGYTF. The variable domain in full, with the rest retrieved from reference TRBV5-1 and TRBJ1-2, is KAGVTQTPRYLIKTRGQQVTLSCSPISGHRSVSWYQQTPGQGLQFLFEYFSETQRNKGNFPGRFSGRQFSNSRSEMNVSTLELGDSALYLCASSLAGDYGYTFGSGTRLTVV.

The rearrangement links TRBV4-3 to TRBJ1-2; maybe TRBD1 (6 bases). V lost 0 bases and J 5 bases, leaving 13 bases between the germline ends. The CDR3 is made up of 15 amino acids. CDR1 is LGHNA and CDR2 is YSLEER in the germline V gene. The CDR3 sequence: CASSQDQGRGYGYTF. In nucleotides, the CDR3 is TGCGCCAGCAGCCAAGATCAAGGCAGGGGATATGGCTACACCTTC.

V usage is TRBV5-6 and J usage is TRBJ1-6; weak D call: TRBD1 (5 bases). The CDR3 covers 14 residues. Germline V gene lookup returns CDR1 SGHDT and CDR2 YYEEEE. Trimming took 4 bases from V and 5 from J, leaving 10 bases between them. CDR3 protein: CASSTDSHNSPLHF. The CDR3 coding sequence is TGTGCCAGCAGCACCGACAGCCATAATTCACCCCTCCACTTT. Based on the CDR3 plus reference TRBV5-6 and TRBJ1-6, the full variable domain is DAGVTQSPTHLIKTRGQQVTLRCSPKSGHDTVSWYQQALGQGPQFIFQYYEEEERQRGNFPDRFSGHQFPNYSSELNVNALLLGDSALYLCASSTDSHNSPLHFGNGTRLTVT.